This T cell receptor (beta chain) appears in the sequencing data of a study of blood T cell repertoires in COVID-19. TCRdb's copy holds only in-frame clones and misses some; the assay was immunoSEQ multiplex PCR. The data hold about 480,000 clones, with roughly 90% observed a single time. There are 15 residues in the CDR3. CDR1 is KGHSH, CDR2 LQKENI, per germline. J was trimmed by 3 bases and V by 1 base; bases with no gene match: 3. The chain joins TRBV18 to TRBJ2-1, with TRBD2 matching 7 bases. The sequenced sample was PBMCs or T cells enriched from blood (not recorded which). The sequence came from a woman between 40 and 50 years old who had recovered from COVID-19. CDR3 nucleotide sequence: TGTGCCAGCTCACCACAGGGCGGGGGCTACAATGAGCAGTTCTTC. Encoded protein: CASSPQGGGYNEQFF.